The 27 T cell receptor beta chains reported below all come from one sample, sequenced in a study of blood T cell repertoires in COVID-19 (dated by TCRdb to about 2020). Libraries came from the immunoSEQ multiplex PCR assay. TCRdb carries this immuneACCESS record with in-frame sequences only. Its versions omit some clonotypes, under half of them owing to an unresolved V gene in the studies checked, with the rest unexplained. The sample yields around 250,000 clones; approximately 88% were counted once. The biggest ten clones account for 0.95% to 1.5% of the sample. The sample taken for sequencing was PBMCs or T cells enriched from blood (not recorded which). These receptors all come from a woman aged 40 to 49 with acute COVID-19.

The chain has TRBV28 and TRBJ2-2, with 9 positions matching TRBD2. The CDR3 runs 16 residues. Germline CDR1 is MDHEN and CDR2 is SYDVKM. The trim removed 5 bases at V and 7 bases at J, leaving 11 bases unmatched. The CDR3 reads CASSPPGTSKGGELFF. The DNA of the CDR3 is TGTGCCAGCAGTCCCCCGGGGACTAGCAAGGGCGGGGAGCTGTTTTTT.

This sequence joins TRBV19 and TRBJ1-4; D ambiguous. The CDR3 runs 15 residues. Per germline, CDR1 LNHDA and CDR2 SQIVND (reference sequence). V dropped 7 bases and J dropped 2 bases, with 14 bases sitting between them. CDR3 in DNA: TGTGCCAGTACCAACGGGTACGGGACTAATGAAAAACTGTTTTTT. Amino acids: CASTNGYGTNEKLFF.

This chain links TRBV7-2 with TRBJ1-6; possibly TRBD1 for D (6 bases). CDR1 SGHTA and CDR2 FQGNSA come from the germline V gene. The CDR3 has 14 residues. V shed 8 bases and J shed 7 bases, with 15 bases lying between them. CDR3 protein: CASRSPGGNSPLHF. The CDR3 DNA sequence: TGTGCCAGCCGTTCCCCGGGGGGCAATTCACCCCTCCACTTT.

A few counts support this clone. The J gene is TRBJ1-2, the V gene TRBV2, with D hard to call. The CDR3 covers 14 residues. CDR1 is SNHLY and CDR2 is FYNNEI in the germline V gene. Trimming removed 3 bases from V and 4 bases from J, with 12 bases in between. CDR3 coding DNA: TGTGCCAGCAGTGATGAGGGTGGAGGCTATGGCTACACCTTC. Translating it yields CASSDEGGGYGYTF.

The chain links TRBV12-5 to TRBJ2-5, with TRBD1 matching over 9 bases. This CDR3 has 19 residues. J gave up 2 bases and V 0 bases, and 13 bases lay outside the gene matches. Germline loops: CDR1 LGHNT, CDR2 FRNRAP. The CDR3 spells CASGLVLFGQGKGQETQYF. The CDR3 DNA reads TGTGCTAGTGGTTTGGTCCTGTTCGGACAGGGGAAGGGGCAAGAGACCCAGTACTTC. Full variable domain (missing parts from reference TRBV12-5 and TRBJ2-5): DARVTQTPRHKVTEMGQEVTMRCQPILGHNTVFWYRQTMMQGLELLAYFRNRAPLDDSGMPKDRFSAEMPDATLATLKIQPSEPRDSAVYFCASGLVLFGQGKGQETQYFGPGTRLLVL.

The chain employs TRBV18 and TRBJ2-3; 13 nucleotides line up with TRBD2. The length of the CDR3 is 20 residues. V shed 4 bases and J 0 bases; nucleotides not matched to a gene: 13. Germline assignment: CDR1 KGHSH and CDR2 LQKENI. Written as DNA, the CDR3 is TGTGCCAGCTCACGAAAGACTAGCGGGAGGTCGTTTACTAGCACAGATACGCAGTATTTT. It codes for CASSRKTSGRSFTSTDTQYF.

This clone showed up just once. The chain has TRBV20-1 and TRBJ1-2; no firm D call. V was clipped by 3 bases and J by 4 bases, with 15 bases between them. The CDR3 is made up of 14 amino acids. Germline CDR1 DFQATT, CDR2 SNEGSKA (reference sequence). The CDR3 bases are TGCAGTGCTAGTGTGGAGGGAAGGAGCTATGGCTACACCTTC. Translation: CSASVEGRSYGYTF.

The rearrangement uses TRBV7-8 and TRBJ2-5, with 7 nucleotides matching TRBD2. J lost 3 bases, V lost 1 base, and 2 bases had no gene match. The CDR3 has 14 residues. CDR1 SGHVS and CDR2 FQNEAQ come from the germline V gene. The CDR3: CASSLVRGEETQYF. In nucleotides, the CDR3 is TGTGCCAGCAGCTTAGTTCGGGGGGAAGAGACCCAGTACTTC.

CDR3 sequence reads: CASRSTGTGGKLFF. CDR3 DNA: TGTGCCAGCAGATCTACTGGGACAGGCGGAAAACTGTTTTTT. This chain connects TRBV27 to TRBJ1-4, with TRBD1 matching 8 bases. The junction had 10 bases not matched to a gene; V was cut back by 6 bases and J by 10 bases. CDR1 MNHEY and CDR2 SMNVEV come from the germline V gene (reference sequence). This CDR3 contains 14 residues.

The V gene is TRBV6-5, the J gene TRBJ2-1; tentative D call: TRBD2 (6 bases). CDR1 and CDR2 from the germline V gene are MNHEY and SVGAGI. This CDR3 contains 15 residues. V dropped 2 bases and J dropped 0 bases, with 8 bases sitting between them. CDR3 sequence reads: CASSYDSGSYNEQFF. CDR3 bases: TGTGCCAGCAGTTACGATAGCGGCTCCTACAATGAGCAGTTCTTC.

This clone showed up just once. The chain uses TRBV9 and TRBJ1-4; D is perhaps TRBD1 (5 bases). The CDR3 is made up of 15 amino acids. From germline, CDR1 is SGDLS and CDR2 YYNGEE. The V end was cut by 3 bases, the J end by 0 bases, with 9 bases between. CDR3 DNA sequence: TGTGCCAGCAGCGGAAGGGGTTCAACTAATGAAAAACTGTTTTTT. Translated: CASSGRGSTNEKLFF.

The chain links TRBV19 to TRBJ2-1, with 11 positions matching TRBD2. Germline CDR1 reads LNHDA; CDR2 reads SQIVND (reference sequence). V lost 5 bases and J lost 6; bases outside the gene matches: 9. The CDR3 totals 16 residues. CDR3 sequence: CASSAPSGRPPNEQFF. The CDR3 DNA reads TGTGCCAGTAGTGCCCCTAGCGGGAGGCCCCCCAATGAGCAGTTCTTC.

The chain couples TRBV7-9 to TRBJ2-7, with D possibly matching TRBD1 (6 bases). Germline V CDR1 and CDR2: SEHNR, FQNEAQ (reference sequence). This CDR3 comprises 15 residues. V shed 5 bases and J shed 3 bases, with 17 bases lying between them. CDR3 coding DNA: TGTGCCAGCAGCCGCTCTGTTTACAGGGACTACGAGCAGTACGTC. Its translation is CASSRSVYRDYEQYV.

The V call is TRBV9, the J call TRBJ1-4; 8 nucleotides agree with TRBD1. Trimming took 3 bases from V and 7 from J; bases not matched to a gene: 5. CDR1 is SGDLS, CDR2 YYNGEE, per germline. CDR3 length equals 14 residues. CDR3 sequence: CASSEWDRTEKLFF. The CDR3 region has the DNA TGTGCCAGCAGCGAGTGGGACAGGACTGAAAAACTGTTTTTT.

V gene TRBV10-3 combines with J gene TRBJ2-1, with 8 bases fitting TRBD1. CDR3 length equals 12 residues. V gave up 4 bases and J gave up 7 bases; unmatched junction bases: 0. CDR1 and CDR2 (germline): ENHRY, SYGVKD. CDR3: CAISGQGNEQFF. CDR3 bases: TGTGCCATCAGTGGACAGGGGAATGAGCAGTTCTTC.

The V call is TRBV10-3, the J call TRBJ2-7; D is undetermined. Germline V lookup: CDR1 ENHRY, CDR2 SYGVKD. There are 14 residues in the CDR3. The ends were cut back, 7 bases at V and 3 bases at J, with 16 bases in the middle. CDR3 nucleotide sequence: TGTGCCATCATGTCCCCAGGAACCCGCTACGAGCAGTACTTC. Encoded protein: CAIMSPGTRYEQYF.

The chain links TRBV15 to TRBJ1-1; tentative D call: TRBD1 (5 bases). V was cut by 0 bases and J by 4 bases, with 9 bases left in between. CDR1 is LNHNV and CDR2 is YYDKDF in the germline V gene (reference sequence). The CDR3 extends over 14 amino acids. This CDR3 reads CATSREGDFTEAFF. As DNA, the CDR3 is TGTGCCACCAGCAGAGAGGGGGACTTCACTGAAGCTTTCTTT.

This chain joins TRBV11-1 and TRBJ1-1, with D possibly matching TRBD1 (6 bases). The germline V gene has CDR1 SGHAT and CDR2 FQDESV (reference sequence). Trimming shortened V by 5 bases and J by 3 bases, and 10 bases separated the two germline ends. The CDR3 is made up of 13 amino acids. DNA of the CDR3: TGTGCCAGCAGCGTACAGGGCGACACTGAAGCTTTCTTT. This translates into CASSVQGDTEAFF.

CDR3 coding DNA: TGTGCCTGGAGTCCTCCTTACTCTAGCGGAGGTTACAATGAGCAGTTCTTC. It is translated as CAWSPPYSSGGYNEQFF. The rearrangement joins TRBV30 to TRBJ2-1; 7 positions agree with TRBD2. Germline assignment: CDR1 GTSNPN and CDR2 SVGIG (reference sequence). V lost 2 bases to trimming and J lost 4 bases; unmatched junction nucleotides: 14. The CDR3 runs to 17 residues.

V usage is TRBV30 and J usage is TRBJ2-1; D may be TRBD2 (6 bases). V was pared by 0 bases and J by 10 bases, with 16 bases between. The CDR3 is 14 residues long. Looked up from germline, CDR1 is GTSNPN and CDR2 is SVGIG (reference sequence). CDR3 sequence reads: CAWSVAIKEGEQFF. The CDR3 DNA follows: TGTGCCTGGAGTGTGGCCATAAAGGAGGGGGAGCAGTTCTTC.

The chain carries TRBV5-8 and TRBJ1-4; TRBD1 matches at 9 bases. Losses at the gene ends were 7 bases for V and 8 bases for J; bases not matched to a gene: 9. The CDR3 covers 14 residues. CDR1 is SGHTS and CDR2 is YDEGEE in the germline V gene. The DNA for the CDR3 is TGTGCCAGCGGACAGGGGTCTCCACCGGAAAAACTGTTTTTT. Its protein product is CASGQGSPPEKLFF.

The rearrangement links TRBV2 to TRBJ2-1; 9 bases match TRBD2. Germline V gene data show CDR1 as SNHLY and CDR2 as FYNNEI. V gave up 5 bases and J gave up 2 bases; unmatched junction bases: 4. The CDR3 loop spans 15 amino acids. The DNA for the CDR3 is TGTGCCAGCAGTTTGCTAGCGGGACCCTACAATGAGCAGTTCTTC. This encodes CASSLLAGPYNEQFF. Variable domain in full (rest from reference TRBV2 and TRBJ2-1): EPEVTQTPSHQVTQMGQEVILRCVPISNHLYFYWYRQILGQKVEFLVSFYNNEISEKSEIFDDQFSVERPDGSNFTLKIRSTKLEDSAMYFCASSLLAGPYNEQFFGPGTRLTVL.

The rearrangement joins TRBV28 to TRBJ2-1; D is possibly TRBD2 (5 bases). The CDR3 length is 15 residues. Deletions cut 6 bases from V and 6 bases from J, with 18 bases between. Looked up from germline, CDR1 is MDHEN and CDR2 is SYDVKM. The chain's CDR3 is CASSHPLLGGNEQFF. The CDR3, as DNA: TGTGCCAGCAGCCACCCCCTGTTAGGAGGCAATGAGCAGTTCTTC.

The chain links TRBV6-5 to TRBJ1-6, with D possibly TRBD1 on 5 matching bases. The germline V gene has CDR1 MNHEY and CDR2 SVGAGI. This CDR3 contains 16 residues. V lost 2 bases to trimming and J lost 8 bases, with 16 bases between them. This chain's CDR3 is CASSYTDPGADSPLHF. CDR3 sequence (DNA): TGTGCCAGCAGTTACACAGACCCTGGGGCGGATTCACCCCTCCACTTT.

The rearrangement uses TRBV25-1 and TRBJ1-6; TRBD1 matches at 7 bases. Looked up from germline, CDR1 is MGHDK and CDR2 is SYGVNS. The CDR3 length is 14 residues. V lost 5 bases to trimming and J lost 10 bases; unmatched junction nucleotides: 8. The CDR3 spells CASSPTGSWSPLHF. As DNA, the CDR3 is TGTGCCAGCAGTCCGACAGGGTCTTGGTCACCCCTCCACTTT.

The J gene is TRBJ2-7, the V gene TRBV11-2; maybe TRBD2 (6 bases). V shed 5 bases and J shed 7 bases, with 21 bases lying between them. The germline gives CDR1 SGHAT, CDR2 FQNNGV. The CDR3 totals 15 residues. In DNA, the CDR3 is TGTGCCAGCAGCATATCAGGGACTGGCGTCTATGAGCAGTACGTC. This translates into CASSISGTGVYEQYV.

This chain joins TRBV2 and TRBJ1-2; D is possibly TRBD1 (6 bases). Trimming removed 7 bases at V and 6 bases at J, with 15 bases between. Germline assignment: CDR1 SNHLY and CDR2 FYNNEI. CDR3 length: 13 amino acids. CDR3 sequence: CASIGGAPDGYTF. Written as DNA, the CDR3 is TGTGCCAGCATCGGGGGGGCCCCGGATGGCTACACCTTC.